The following is a T cell receptor (beta chain) sequence with its context. Its cognate antigen is unknown. The data were taken from a study of CD8 T cells in Susac syndrome. Overall study findings and caveats: Susac-specific public clones numbered more than 15 in total CD8+ repertoires (and 4 or 5 in CD8+ TEMRA repertoires). As acknowledged by the study, its TCR sequencing and HLA analysis included a relatively small number of individuals.

Looked up from germline, CDR1 is GTSNPN and CDR2 is SVGIG (reference sequence). The V and J ends lost 1 base and 1 base, in that order; junction bases with no gene match: 4. The length of the CDR3 is 15 residues. The RNA input was about 0.45 to 1 ug, and it was reverse transcribed with random hexamers. Amplification of TCR beta CDR3 by immunoSEQ multiplex PCR spanned 54 Vbeta and 13 Jbeta. A single record per CDR3 protein comes from TCRdb applying MiXCR to the immunoSEQ multiplex PCR reads. The data contain 120,000 or so distinct CDR3 sequences, over 85% of them seen just once; the ten biggest clones take up approximately 0.22%. Isolation of CD8+ and CD4+ T cells was performed negatively, whereas enrichment of TEMRA cells was done by FACS.

The specimen sequenced was CD8+ T cells from PBMCs. The chain carries TRBV30 and TRBJ1-5; 7 bases agree with TRBD1. This TCR derives from a human donor with Susac syndrome. CDR3 sequence (DNA): TGTGCCTGGAGTGCCGGGACAGCCAGCAATCAGCCCCAGCATTTT. The encoded protein is CAWSAGTASNQPQHF.